A selection of T cell receptor beta chains follows, all from one sample in a study of cytomegalovirus exposure and HLA in healthy donors. TCRdb keeps only in-frame clones here, not all; method: immunoSEQ multiplex PCR. The sample consists of just under 95,000 clones, about three quarters of them appearing once. Sequencing input: PBMCs. All receptors come from a man aged 50-59 years in good health and CMV-seropositive. Each CDR3 is given with its conserved first and last residue. D genes are given only for firm matches. Clone size appears in some rows only: once, few, many, or a class for an expanded clone.

D gene: .
J gene: TRBJ1-1
V gene: TRBV30
clone size: .
CDR3 protein: CAYLRGTNTEAFF
CDR3 DNA: TGTGCATACTTGCGGGGGACGAACACTGAAGCTTTCTTT

D gene: .
J gene: TRBJ1-2
V gene: TRBV30
clone size: .
CDR3 protein: CAWSETAGGSYTF
CDR3 DNA: TGTGCCTGGAGTGAGACCGCGGGGGGCAGCTACACCTTC

D gene: TRBD1
J gene: TRBJ1-1
V gene: TRBV28
clone size: .
CDR3 protein: CASRYLGGVYTEAFF
CDR3 DNA: TGTGCCTCAAGATATCTAGGGGGCGTTTACACTGAAGCTTTCTTT

D gene: TRBD1
J gene: TRBJ1-1
V gene: TRBV7-9
clone size: .
CDR3 protein: CASSLETGPNTEAFF
CDR3 DNA: TGTGCCAGCAGCTTAGAGACAGGGCCGAACACTGAAGCTTTCTTT

D gene: .
J gene: TRBJ1-1
V gene: TRBV18
clone size: .
CDR3 protein: CASSPRTENTEAFF
CDR3 DNA: TGTGCCAGCTCACCCCGGACAGAGAACACTGAAGCTTTCTTT

D gene: TRBD1
J gene: TRBJ1-2
V gene: TRBV10-3
clone size: .
CDR3 protein: CAITPDRDQQGYTF
CDR3 DNA: TGTGCCATCACCCCGGACAGGGATCAACAGGGCTACACCTTC

D gene: .
J gene: TRBJ2-7
V gene: TRBV20-1
clone size: .
CDR3 protein: CSAGTNYEQYF
CDR3 DNA: TGCAGTGCTGGTACTAACTACGAGCAGTACTTC

D gene: TRBD1
J gene: TRBJ1-3
V gene: TRBV7-8
clone size: .
CDR3 protein: CASSLTGGWNTIYF
CDR3 DNA: TGTGCCAGCAGCCTGACAGGGGGCTGGAACACCATATATTTT

D gene: .
J gene: TRBJ1-2
V gene: TRBV19
clone size: once
CDR3 protein: CASSLTGLGYTF
CDR3 DNA: TGTGCCAGTAGTCTCACAGGGCTTGGCTACACCTTC

D gene: .
J gene: TRBJ1-2
V gene: TRBV4-3
clone size: .
CDR3 protein: CASSQDRADGYTF
CDR3 DNA: TGCGCCAGCAGCCAAGACAGGGCTGATGGCTACACCTTC

D gene: .
J gene: TRBJ1-1
V gene: TRBV29-1
clone size: .
CDR3 protein: CSANDRTRGNTEAFF
CDR3 DNA: TGCAGCGCTAACGACCGGACTCGGGGGAACACTGAAGCTTTCTTT

D gene: TRBD2
J gene: TRBJ2-3
V gene: TRBV5-1
clone size: few
CDR3 protein: CASSSGGPPDTQYF
CDR3 DNA: TGCGCCAGCAGCTCGGGGGGGCCCCCAGATACGCAGTATTTT

D gene: .
J gene: TRBJ1-1
V gene: TRBV19
clone size: few
CDR3 protein: CASRQGQSNTEAFF
CDR3 DNA: TGTGCCAGTAGGCAAGGACAGAGCAACACTGAAGCTTTCTTT